This is a list of T cell receptor beta chains from one sample in a study of cytomegalovirus exposure and HLA in healthy donors. Generated by immunoSEQ multiplex PCR, the TCRdb table keeps only in-frame clones and is missing some. This table holds 100,000 to 150,000 clones, around four fifths found once. The sequencing input was PBMCs. These receptors all come from a woman aged 40 to 55 in good health and CMV-seronegative. Each CDR3 is given with its conserved first and last residue. D genes are given only for firm matches. The size of a clone is reported for some rows only, either as once, few or many, or as a class for expanded clones.

cdr3_nt cdr3_aa clone_size v_call d_call j_call
TGCGCCAGCAGCCATGCCCGAGGAGCCACCGGGGAGCTGTTTTTT CASSHARGATGELFF - TRBV4-1 - TRBJ2-2
TGTGCCAGCAGCTCCGCAGGTAGCTACGAGCAGTACTTC CASSSAGSYEQYF - TRBV5-6 - TRBJ2-7
TGTGCCAGCAGCTTAGATAGGGGCCCCAATCAGCCCCAGCATTTT CASSLDRGPNQPQHF once TRBV7-2 - TRBJ1-5
TGTGCCAGCAGCAGCGGATTGCTAGCAAGCACTGTAGAGACCCAGTACTTC CASSSGLLASTVETQYF - TRBV7-9 - TRBJ2-5
TGTGCCAGCAGTTGGACAGGGGTTAGCACAGATACGCAGTATTTT CASSWTGVSTDTQYF - TRBV28 TRBD1 TRBJ2-3
TGTGCCCCCAGGGTAGTCAATCAGCCCCAGCATTTT CAPRVVNQPQHF - TRBV6-4 - TRBJ1-5
TGCAGCGTGCGGGACAGGGAGAACACTGAAGCTTTCTTT CSVRDRENTEAFF - TRBV29-1 TRBD1 TRBJ1-1
TGTGCCAGTGGTGACAGGGGGAGTTGGATGAACACTGAAGCTTTCTTT CASGDRGSWMNTEAFF - TRBV19 TRBD1 TRBJ1-1
TGTGCCTCATTAAACACCTACACTGAAGCTTTCTTT CASLNTYTEAFF - TRBV30 - TRBJ1-1
TGTGCCAGCAGTGGTGGACAGTTAAGCTCCTACGAGCAGTACTTC CASSGGQLSSYEQYF once TRBV2 - TRBJ2-7
TGTGCCATCAGTGCTGAGGTATACACTGAAGCTTTCTTT CAISAEVYTEAFF - TRBV10-3 - TRBJ1-1
TGTGCCTGGAATCCCGACAGGGGGCTTGGCTATGGCTACACCTTC CAWNPDRGLGYGYTF - TRBV30 TRBD1 TRBJ1-2
TGCGCCAGCAGCTTGGTATCGTCCGAGCAGTACTTC CASSLVSSEQYF once TRBV5-1 - TRBJ2-7
TGTGCCAGCAGCCCCCGAAGGGCGACAGGGGGCTCGAACACTGAAGCTTTCTTT CASSPRRATGGSNTEAFF - TRBV7-8 TRBD1 TRBJ1-1
TGTGCCACAGGGGCGAGGGACAGAACAAATTCACCCCTCCACTTT CATGARDRTNSPLHF few TRBV19 TRBD1 TRBJ1-6
TGTGCCAGCAGCCTCGGGACAGGGAGACGGGTAGACGCTTTCTTT CASSLGTGRRVDAFF - TRBV13 TRBD1 TRBJ1-1
TGTGCCAGCAGCCTGTACTCTAGGAGCTCCCACAATGAGCAGTTCTTC CASSLYSRSSHNEQFF once TRBV5-8 - TRBJ2-1
TGTGCCAGCAGCGCACAGGGGTCTGGCTACACCTTC CASSAQGSGYTF - TRBV7-9 TRBD1 TRBJ1-2
TGTGCCAGCAGCCAAGACGAGGGGGCGGATGAAAAACTGTTTTTT CASSQDEGADEKLFF once TRBV4-2 TRBD1 TRBJ1-4
TGTGCCAGCAGTAGGAGTAGCAATCAGCCCCAGCATTTT CASSRSSNQPQHF - TRBV6-5 - TRBJ1-5
TGTGCCAGCAGGGAGGGGGCCCTTATTCGCGAGCAGTACTTC CASREGALIREQYF - TRBV6-1 - TRBJ2-7
TGCGCCAGCAGCTTGGGGGACAGGGGCCCCAATGAGCAGTTCTTC CASSLGDRGPNEQFF - TRBV5-1 TRBD1 TRBJ2-1
TGTGCCAGCAGCCCTTTTAGCTCCTATAATTCACCCCTCCACTTT CASSPFSSYNSPLHF - TRBV5-6 - TRBJ1-6
TGTGCCAGGACAGGGTATGGTTTT CARTGYGF once TRBV6-5 TRBD1 TRBJ1-1
TGTGCCAGCAGTTTATGGCTCCTGGCGGGGGGCACAGATACGCAGTATTTT CASSLWLLAGGTDTQYF - TRBV28 TRBD2 TRBJ2-3
TGTGCCAGCAGCCCCGCAGGGGGAAACATTCAGTACTTC CASSPAGGNIQYF once TRBV14 TRBD1 TRBJ2-4
TGTGCCAGCATCACTCCACCAGATACGCAGTATTTT CASITPPDTQYF - TRBV7-8 - TRBJ2-3
TGTGCCAGCAGTACGGGGGGGGTTTCACCCCTCCACTTT CASSTGGVSPLHF - TRBV28 - TRBJ1-6
TGTGCCAGCAAGGCACTAGCGGGGTTCCAAGAGACCCAGTACTTC CASKALAGFQETQYF - TRBV2 TRBD2 TRBJ2-5
TGTGCCAGTAGTGTCACAGGGGTAGGTGGCTACACCTTC CASSVTGVGGYTF - TRBV19 TRBD1 TRBJ1-2
TGCGCCAGCAGAAGGGGCGGGGACACCGGGGAGCTGTTTTTT CASRRGGDTGELFF - TRBV4-1 - TRBJ2-2
TGTGCCGCGGGTCCTATGAACACTGAAGCTTTCTTT CAAGPMNTEAFF - TRBV10-3 - TRBJ1-1
TGTGCCAGCAGCCCGGGGGGGGGTAGGTACAATGAGCAGTTCTTC CASSPGGGRYNEQFF - TRBV27 TRBD2 TRBJ2-1
TGTGCCAGTAGTATGGCCACGCGGGGGACTTACGAGCAGTACTTC CASSMATRGTYEQYF - TRBV19 TRBD2 TRBJ2-7
TGTGCCAGCAGCTTGGGGGCAAGCGGGGGGTTATACGAGCAGTACTTC CASSLGASGGLYEQYF - TRBV5-4 TRBD2 TRBJ2-7
TGTGCCAGCAGCTTAGGGTCCGGACCTTACCAGGGTGAAAAACTGTTTTTT CASSLGSGPYQGEKLFF - TRBV13 - TRBJ1-4
TGCGCCAGCAGCTTGGAGTGGGGCCGAGATGGCTACACCTTC CASSLEWGRDGYTF once TRBV5-1 - TRBJ1-2
TGTGCCAGCTCACCGGGACAGGGGTCATCTTTAACGAACACTGAAGCTTTCTTT CASSPGQGSSLTNTEAFF - TRBV18 TRBD1 TRBJ1-1
TGTGCCAGCAGTTACAAGGGACTTTATGTGAACACTGAAGCTTTCTTT CASSYKGLYVNTEAFF - TRBV6-5 - TRBJ1-1
TGTGCCAGCAGTTTCCTCGCTAGCGGAGTAGAGACCCAGTACTTC CASSFLASGVETQYF - TRBV28 TRBD2 TRBJ2-5
TGTGCCAGCTCACCAGGGACTGGGTTATCGTACGAGCAGTACTTC CASSPGTGLSYEQYF - TRBV18 - TRBJ2-7
TGCAGCGTTGCCCGTTGGACAAGCGATACCGAAGCTTTCTTT CSVARWTSDTEAFF - TRBV29-1 - TRBJ1-1
TGTGCCAGCAGCAAGGTTAGTCGGGGAACCTACGAGCAGTACTTC CASSKVSRGTYEQYF - TRBV5-8 - TRBJ2-7